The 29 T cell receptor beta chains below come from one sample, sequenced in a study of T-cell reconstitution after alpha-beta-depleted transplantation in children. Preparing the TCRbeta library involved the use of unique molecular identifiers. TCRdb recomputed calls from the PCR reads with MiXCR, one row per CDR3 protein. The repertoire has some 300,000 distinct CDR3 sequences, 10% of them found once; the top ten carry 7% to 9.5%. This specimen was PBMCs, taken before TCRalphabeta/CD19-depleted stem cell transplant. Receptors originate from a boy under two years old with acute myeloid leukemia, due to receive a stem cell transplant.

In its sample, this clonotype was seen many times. CDR3 DNA sequence: TGCGCCAGCAGCTGGGTTTGGGGTAACGAGCAGTACTTC. This encodes CASSWVWGNEQYF. The genes are TRBV5-1 and TRBJ2-7; D unresolved. Per the germline V gene, CDR1 is SGHRS and CDR2 is YFSETQ. Trimming cost V 3 bases and J 5 bases, with 12 bases left between them. The CDR3 totals 13 residues.

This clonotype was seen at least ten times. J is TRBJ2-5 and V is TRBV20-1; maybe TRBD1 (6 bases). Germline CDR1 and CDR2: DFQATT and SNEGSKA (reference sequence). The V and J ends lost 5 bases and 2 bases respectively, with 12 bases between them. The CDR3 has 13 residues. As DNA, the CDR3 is TGCAGTGCTGAGAGGACAGTACAAGAGACCCAGTACTTC. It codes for CSAERTVQETQYF.

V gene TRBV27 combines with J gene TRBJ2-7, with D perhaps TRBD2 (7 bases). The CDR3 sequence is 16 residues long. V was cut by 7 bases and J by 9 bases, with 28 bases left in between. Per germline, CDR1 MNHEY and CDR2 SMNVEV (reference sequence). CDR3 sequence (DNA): TGTGCCAGCATCCTGAGGGGGAGGGCCTCCCTTCTCGCGCAGTACTTC. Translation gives CASILRGRASLLAQYF.

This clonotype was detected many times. The DNA of the CDR3 is TGTGCCAGCAGGGAACAGGGGAGGCACGAGCAGTACTTC. Protein sequence: CASREQGRHEQYF. The J gene is TRBJ2-7, the V gene TRBV28, with D possibly TRBD1 on 7 matching bases. From germline, CDR1 is MDHEN and CDR2 SYDVKM. With 6 bases removed from V and 5 bases from J, the gap between germline ends came to 14 bases. The CDR3 has 13 amino acids.

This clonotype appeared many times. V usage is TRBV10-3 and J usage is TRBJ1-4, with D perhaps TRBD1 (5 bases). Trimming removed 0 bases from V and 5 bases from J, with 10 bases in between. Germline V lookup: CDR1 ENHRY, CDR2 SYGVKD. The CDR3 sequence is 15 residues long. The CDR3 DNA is TGTGCCATCAGTGAGTCCGGACACTCCAATGAAAAACTGTTTTTT. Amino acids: CAISESGHSNEKLFF.

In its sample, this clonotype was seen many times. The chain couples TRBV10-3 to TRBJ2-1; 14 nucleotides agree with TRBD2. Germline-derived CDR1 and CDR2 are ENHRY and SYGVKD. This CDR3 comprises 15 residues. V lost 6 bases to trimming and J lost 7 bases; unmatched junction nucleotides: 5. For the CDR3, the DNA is TGTGCCATCAGGACTAGCGGGAGGGCCAAGAATGAGCAGTTCTTC. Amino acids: CAIRTSGRAKNEQFF.

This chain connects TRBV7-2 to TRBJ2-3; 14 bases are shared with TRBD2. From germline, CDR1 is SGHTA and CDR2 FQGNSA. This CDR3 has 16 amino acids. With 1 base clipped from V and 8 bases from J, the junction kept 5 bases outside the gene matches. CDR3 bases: TGTGCCAGCAGCTTAGGAACGGGACTAGCGGGAGCTACGCAGTATTTT. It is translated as CASSLGTGLAGATQYF.

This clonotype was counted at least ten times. CDR3 protein: CSVEAASGSGEQYF. The CDR3 DNA reads as TGCAGCGTTGAAGCCGCTAGCGGGAGCGGTGAGCAGTACTTC. The chain combines TRBV29-1 with TRBJ2-7; 10 nucleotides agree with TRBD2. Germline CDR1 reads SQVTM; CDR2 reads ANQGSEA. Trimming removed 1 base from V and 7 bases from J; junction bases left unmatched: 7. The length of the CDR3 is 14 residues.

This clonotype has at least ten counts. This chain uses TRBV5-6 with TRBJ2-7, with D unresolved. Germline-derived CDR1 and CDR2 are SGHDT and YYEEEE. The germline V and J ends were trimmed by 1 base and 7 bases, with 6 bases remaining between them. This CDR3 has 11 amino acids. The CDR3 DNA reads TGTGCCAGCAGCTTGACAGCGGAGCAGTACTTC. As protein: CASSLTAEQYF.

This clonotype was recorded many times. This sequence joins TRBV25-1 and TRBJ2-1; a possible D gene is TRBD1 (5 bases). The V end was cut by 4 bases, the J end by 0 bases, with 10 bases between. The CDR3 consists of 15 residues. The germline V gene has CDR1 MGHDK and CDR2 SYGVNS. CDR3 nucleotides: TGTGCCAGCAGTGCTAGGACAAGCTCCTACAATGAGCAGTTCTTC. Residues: CASSARTSSYNEQFF.

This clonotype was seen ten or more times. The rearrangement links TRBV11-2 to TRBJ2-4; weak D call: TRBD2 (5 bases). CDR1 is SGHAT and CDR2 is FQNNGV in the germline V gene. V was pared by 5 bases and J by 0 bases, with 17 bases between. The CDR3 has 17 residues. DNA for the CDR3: TGTGCCAGCAGCCCGATACTAGGGCCCCTAGCCAAAAACATTCAGTACTTC. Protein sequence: CASSPILGPLAKNIQYF.

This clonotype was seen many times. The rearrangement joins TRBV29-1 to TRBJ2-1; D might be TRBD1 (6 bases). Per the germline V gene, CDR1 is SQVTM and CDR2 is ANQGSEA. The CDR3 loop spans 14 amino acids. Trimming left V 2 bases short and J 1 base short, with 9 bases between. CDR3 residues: CSVERGISYNEQFF. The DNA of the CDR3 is TGCAGCGTTGAAAGGGGGATTTCCTACAATGAGCAGTTCTTC.

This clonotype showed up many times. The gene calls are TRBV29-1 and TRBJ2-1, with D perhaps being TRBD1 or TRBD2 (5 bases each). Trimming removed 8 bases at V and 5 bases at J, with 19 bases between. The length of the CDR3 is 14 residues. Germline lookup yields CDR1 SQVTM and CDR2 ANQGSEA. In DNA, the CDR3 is TGCAGCACTAGGGTCAGGGATTGGGACAATGAGCAGTTCTTC. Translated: CSTRVRDWDNEQFF.

CDR3 amino acids: CATSEEGSLVGGYTF. DNA for the CDR3: TGTGCCACCAGTGAAGAAGGGTCCCTGGTAGGTGGCTACACCTTC. The V call is TRBV24-1, the J call TRBJ1-2; no clear D. CDR3 length equals 15 residues. V was cut by 4 bases and J by 7 bases, with 18 bases left in between. Germline V gives CDR1 KGHDR, CDR2 SFDVKD.

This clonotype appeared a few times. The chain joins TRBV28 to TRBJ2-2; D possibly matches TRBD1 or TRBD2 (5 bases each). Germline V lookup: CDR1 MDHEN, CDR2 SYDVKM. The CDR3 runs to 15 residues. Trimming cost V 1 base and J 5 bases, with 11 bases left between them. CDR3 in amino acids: CASSLSIWGTGELFF. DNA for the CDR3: TGTGCCAGCAGTTTATCCATTTGGGGGACCGGGGAGCTGTTTTTT.

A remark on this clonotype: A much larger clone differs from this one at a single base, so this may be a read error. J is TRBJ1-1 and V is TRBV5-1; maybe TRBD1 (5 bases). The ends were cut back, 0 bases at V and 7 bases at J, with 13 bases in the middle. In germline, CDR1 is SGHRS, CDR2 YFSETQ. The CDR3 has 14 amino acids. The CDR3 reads CASSLAEAGIEAFF. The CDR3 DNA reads TGCGCCAGCAGCTTGGCGGAGGCAGGGATTGAAGCTTTCTTT.

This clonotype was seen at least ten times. This CDR3 is CASSLTRTGTYEQYF. The CDR3 bases are TGCGCCAGCAGCTTGACCCGGACAGGGACCTACGAGCAGTACTTC. V gene TRBV5-1 combines with J gene TRBJ2-7; 8 bases match TRBD1. Per germline, CDR1 SGHRS and CDR2 YFSETQ. The CDR3 is made up of 15 amino acids. Trimming removed 1 base from V and 2 bases from J; junction bases left unmatched: 5.

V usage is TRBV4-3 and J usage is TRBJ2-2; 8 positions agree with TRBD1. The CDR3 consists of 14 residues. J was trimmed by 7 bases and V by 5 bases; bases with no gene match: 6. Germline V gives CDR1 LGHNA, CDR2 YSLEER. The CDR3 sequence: CASSWGQVIGELFF. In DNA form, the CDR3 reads TGCGCCAGCAGCTGGGGACAGGTCATCGGGGAGCTGTTTTTT.

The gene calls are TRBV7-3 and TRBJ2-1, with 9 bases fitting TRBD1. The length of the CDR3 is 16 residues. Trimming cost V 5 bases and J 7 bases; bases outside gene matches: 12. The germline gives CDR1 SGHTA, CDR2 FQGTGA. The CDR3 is CASSQNTGTGWNEQFF. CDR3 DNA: TGTGCCAGCAGCCAGAACACCGGGACAGGGTGGAATGAGCAGTTCTTC. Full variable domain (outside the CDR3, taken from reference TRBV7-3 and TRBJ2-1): GAGVSQTPSNKVTEKGKYVELRCDPISGHTALYWYRQSLGQGPEFLIYFQGTGAADDSGLPNDRFFAVRPEGSVSTLKIQRTERGDSAVYLCASSQNTGTGWNEQFFGPGTRLTVL.

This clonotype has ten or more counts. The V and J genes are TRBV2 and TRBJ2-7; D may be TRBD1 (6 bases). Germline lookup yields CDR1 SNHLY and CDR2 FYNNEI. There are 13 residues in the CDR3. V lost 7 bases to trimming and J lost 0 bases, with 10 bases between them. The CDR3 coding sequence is TGTGCCAGCACCCAGGGGAGCTCCTACGAGCAGTACTTC. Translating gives CASTQGSSYEQYF.

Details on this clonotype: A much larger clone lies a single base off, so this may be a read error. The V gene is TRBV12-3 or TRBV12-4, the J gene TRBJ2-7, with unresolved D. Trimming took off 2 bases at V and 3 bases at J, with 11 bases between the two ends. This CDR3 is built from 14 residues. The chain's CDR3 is CASSLSGRNYEQYF. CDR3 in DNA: TGTGCCAGCAGTTTATCTGGACGAAACTACGAGCAGTACTTC.

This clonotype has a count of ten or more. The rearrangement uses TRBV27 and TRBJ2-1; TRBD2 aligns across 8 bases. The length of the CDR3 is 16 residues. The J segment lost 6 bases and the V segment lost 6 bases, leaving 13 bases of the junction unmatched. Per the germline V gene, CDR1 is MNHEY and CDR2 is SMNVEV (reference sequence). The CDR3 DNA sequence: TGTGCCAGCAGAGTAGGACTTCGGACTAGCATCAATGAGCAGTTCTTC. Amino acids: CASRVGLRTSINEQFF.

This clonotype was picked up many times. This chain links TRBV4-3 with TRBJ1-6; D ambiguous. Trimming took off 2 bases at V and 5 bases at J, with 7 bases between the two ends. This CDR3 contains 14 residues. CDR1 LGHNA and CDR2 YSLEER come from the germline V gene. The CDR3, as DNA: TGCGCCAGCAGCCAATTACAGAATAATTCACCCCTCCACTTT. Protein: CASSQLQNNSPLHF.

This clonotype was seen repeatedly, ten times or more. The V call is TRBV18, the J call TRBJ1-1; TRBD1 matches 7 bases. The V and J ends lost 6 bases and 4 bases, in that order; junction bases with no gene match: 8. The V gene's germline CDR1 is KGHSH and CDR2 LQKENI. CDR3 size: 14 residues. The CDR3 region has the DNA TGTGCCAGCTCGTCTACAGGGGTGGGCACTGAAGCTTTCTTT. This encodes CASSSTGVGTEAFF.

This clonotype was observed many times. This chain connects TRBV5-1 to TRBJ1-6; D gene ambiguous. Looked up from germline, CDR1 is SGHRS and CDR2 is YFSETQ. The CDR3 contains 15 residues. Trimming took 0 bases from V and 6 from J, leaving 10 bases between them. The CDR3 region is CASSLGGLTNSPLHF. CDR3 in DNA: TGCGCCAGCAGCTTGGGAGGCCTGACTAATTCACCCCTCCACTTT.

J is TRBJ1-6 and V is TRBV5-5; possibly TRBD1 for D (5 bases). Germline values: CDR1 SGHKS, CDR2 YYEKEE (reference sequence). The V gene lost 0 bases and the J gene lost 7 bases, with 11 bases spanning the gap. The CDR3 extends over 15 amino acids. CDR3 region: CASSLGWDGNSPLHF. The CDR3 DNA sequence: TGTGCCAGCAGCTTGGGCTGGGACGGAAATTCACCCCTCCACTTT. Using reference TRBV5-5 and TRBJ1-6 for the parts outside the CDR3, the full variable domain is DAGVTQSPTHLIKTRGQQVTLRCSPISGHKSVSWYQQVLGQGPQFIFQYYEKEERGRGNFPDRFSARQFPNYSSELNVNALLLGDSALYLCASSLGWDGNSPLHFGNGTRLTVT.

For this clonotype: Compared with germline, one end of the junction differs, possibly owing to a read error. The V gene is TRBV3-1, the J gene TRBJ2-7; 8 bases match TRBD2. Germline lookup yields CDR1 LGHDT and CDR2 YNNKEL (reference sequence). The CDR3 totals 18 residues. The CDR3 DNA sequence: TGTGCCACCAGCCAAGAGATAGGGGCGGGGGGACCCTCCTACGAGCAGTACTTC. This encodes CATSQEIGAGGPSYEQYF.

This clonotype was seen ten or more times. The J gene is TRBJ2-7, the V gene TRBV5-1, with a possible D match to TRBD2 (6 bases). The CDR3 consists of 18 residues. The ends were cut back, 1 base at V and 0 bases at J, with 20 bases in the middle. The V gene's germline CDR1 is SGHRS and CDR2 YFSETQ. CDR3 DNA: TGCGCCAGCAGCTTGAGAGCCGGGACTCAGAGGAGCTCCTACGAGCAGTACTTC. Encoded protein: CASSLRAGTQRSSYEQYF.

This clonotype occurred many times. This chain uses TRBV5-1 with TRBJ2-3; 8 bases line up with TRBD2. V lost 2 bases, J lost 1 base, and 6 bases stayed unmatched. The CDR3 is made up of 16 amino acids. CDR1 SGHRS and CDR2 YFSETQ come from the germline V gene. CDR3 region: CASSFLPSGRTDTQYF. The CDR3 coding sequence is TGCGCCAGCAGCTTTTTACCTAGCGGGCGCACAGATACGCAGTATTTT.